One and the same sample provided the 22 T cell receptor beta chains below, sequenced in a study of OX40 agonist ivuxolimab in advanced cancers. The protocol used for the library was the immunoSEQ multiplex PCR assay. TCRdb retrieved this table from immuneACCESS and kept in-frame rearrangements only. Not all clones are present; in checked studies, unresolved V genes account for under half, and no reason is known for the remainder. This sample is represented by more than 55,000 clones; 88% of them were singletons. The ten largest clones add up to approximately 12% of the sample. This specimen consisted of CD4+ or CD8+ T cells sorted from blood, obtained in a trial of the OX40 agonist ivuxolimab. The receptors shown here come from an adult with an advanced solid tumor such as melanoma, head and neck, liver or kidney cancer.

This clone was counted a single time. The rearrangement uses TRBV2 and TRBJ1-1; D is unresolved. The CDR3 length is 17 residues. Germline V lookup: CDR1 SNHLY, CDR2 FYNNEI. V was cut by 0 bases and J by 0 bases, with 14 bases left in between. DNA of the CDR3: TGTGCCAGCAGTGAAGCACCCTCGAGCGACATGAACACTGAAGCTTTCTTT. Amino acids: CASSEAPSSDMNTEAFF. Together with reference TRBV2 and TRBJ1-1, the CDR3 gives the full variable domain: EPEVTQTPSHQVTQMGQEVILRCVPISNHLYFYWYRQILGQKVEFLVSFYNNEISEKSEIFDDQFSVERPDGSNFTLKIRSTKLEDSAMYFCASSEAPSSDMNTEAFFGQGTRLTVV.

This clone was detected once. The rearrangement links TRBV6-5 to TRBJ2-7, with 15 bases aligning to TRBD2. Germline V gene data show CDR1 as MNHEY and CDR2 as SVGAGI. J was trimmed by 7 bases and V by 6 bases; bases with no gene match: 4. This CDR3 is 14 amino acids long. CDR3 protein: CASRPGLAGGEQYV. Here the CDR3 DNA reads TGTGCCAGCAGACCGGGACTAGCGGGGGGTGAGCAGTACGTC.

The chain links TRBV7-3 to TRBJ2-1, with 7 bases aligning to TRBD2. This CDR3 spans 14 amino acids. Germline V gives CDR1 SGHTA, CDR2 FQGTGA. V was pared by 5 bases and J by 9 bases, with 10 bases of the junction left unmatched. CDR3 in DNA: TGTGCCAGCAGCCCCTTGGGGGGGTCGGGTGAGCAGTTCTTC. This gives the protein CASSPLGGSGEQFF.

The J gene is TRBJ1-2, the V gene TRBV7-9, with 8 positions matching TRBD1. CDR3 length: 16 amino acids. J was trimmed by 4 bases and V by 4 bases; bases with no gene match: 11. Germline CDR1 reads SEHNR; CDR2 reads FQNEAQ (reference sequence). The CDR3 protein is CASSSEPGQVFYGYTF. The CDR3 DNA reads as TGTGCCAGCAGCTCAGAACCGGGACAGGTCTTCTATGGCTACACCTTC.

The V gene is TRBV4-1, the J gene TRBJ2-3; possible D gene TRBD1, 5 bases. CDR1 is MGHRA and CDR2 is YSYEKL in the germline V gene. V was shortened by 4 bases and J by 1 base, with 9 bases between the two germline ends. CDR3 length: 14 amino acids. CDR3 sequence: CASSRGPGTDTQYF. CDR3 DNA: TGCGCCAGCAGCCGGGGCCCGGGCACAGATACGCAGTATTTT.

The chain uses TRBV11-3 and TRBJ2-5; D might be TRBD2 (6 bases). The V and J ends lost 0 bases and 5 bases respectively, with 13 bases between them. This CDR3 region has 15 residues. Germline CDR1 SGHNT, CDR2 YENEEA. The CDR3 DNA follows: TGTGCCAGCAGCTTAGAGCCGGGTGGAGGGGAGACCCAGTACTTC. Its translation is CASSLEPGGGETQYF.

This chain joins TRBV27 and TRBJ1-2; possibly TRBD1 for D (5 bases). The CDR3 covers 14 residues. Trimming removed 3 bases from V and 1 base from J, with 9 bases in between. CDR1 and CDR2 from the germline V gene are MNHEY and SMNVEV (reference sequence). The CDR3 loop is CASSFFGGNYGYTF. The DNA of the CDR3 is TGTGCCAGCAGTTTTTTTGGGGGTAACTATGGCTACACCTTC.

V is TRBV12-5 and J is TRBJ1-1; D is undetermined. CDR1 is LGHNT and CDR2 is FRNRAP in the germline V gene. The CDR3 is 13 residues long. With 6 bases removed from V and 3 bases from J, the gap between germline ends came to 11 bases. CDR3: CASGWSRDTEAFF. The CDR3 DNA sequence: TGTGCTAGTGGCTGGTCCCGAGACACTGAAGCTTTCTTT.

The gene calls are TRBV7-8 and TRBJ1-1; tentative D call: TRBD1 (5 bases). Trimming stripped 4 bases from V and 7 bases from J, with 13 bases between. Germline-derived CDR1 and CDR2 are SGHVS and FQNEAQ. The CDR3 runs to 13 residues. The chain's CDR3 is CASSSARDGEAFF. DNA of the CDR3: TGTGCCAGCAGCTCAGCAAGGGACGGTGAAGCTTTCTTT.

J is TRBJ1-5 and V is TRBV29-1, with TRBD1 as a possible D gene (5 bases). This CDR3 has 12 amino acids. V lost 7 bases, J lost 7 bases, and 14 bases lay in between. Germline V gives CDR1 SQVTM, CDR2 ANQGSEA. CDR3 residues: CSAQGGGQPQHF. The CDR3 bases are TGCAGCGCCCAGGGTGGTGGACAGCCCCAGCATTTT.

With respect to this clone: Germline and junction disagree at one end, which may indicate a read error. This CDR3 reads CASSEDTSPSSTDTQYF. The CDR3 DNA reads TGCGCCAGCAGCGAAGATACAAGCCCATCCAGCACAGATACGCAGTATTTT. The V and J genes are TRBV4-1 and TRBJ2-3; no firm D call. The CDR3 is 17 amino acids. Germline lookup yields CDR1 MGHRA and CDR2 YSYEKL.

This chain links TRBV19 with TRBJ2-1, with D possibly being TRBD1 (6 bases). Germline loops: CDR1 LNHDA, CDR2 SQIVND (reference sequence). This CDR3 has 14 residues. V was shortened by 7 bases and J by 3 bases, with 13 bases between the two germline ends. For the CDR3, the DNA is TGTGCCAGTAATCCAGGGGTAGGCTACAATGAGCAGTTCTTC. It translates to CASNPGVGYNEQFF. Full variable domain (missing parts from reference TRBV19 and TRBJ2-1): DGGITQSPKYLFRKEGQNVTLSCEQNLNHDAMYWYRQDPGQGLRLIYYSQIVNDFQKGDIAEGYSVSREKKESFPLTVTSAQKNPTAFYLCASNPGVGYNEQFFGPGTRLTVL.

The chain has TRBV28 and TRBJ1-2; TRBD1 aligns across 10 bases. The V segment lost 2 bases and the J segment 2 bases; nucleotides outside the gene matches: 2. The CDR3 spans 15 residues. CDR1 and CDR2 from the germline V gene are MDHEN and SYDVKM. The CDR3: CASSLATGGNYGYTF. The CDR3, as DNA: TGTGCCAGCAGTTTAGCGACAGGGGGCAACTATGGCTACACCTTC.

The chain combines TRBV27 with TRBJ2-3, with D possibly being TRBD1 (7 bases). The length of the CDR3 is 13 residues. V was trimmed by 4 bases and J by 10 bases, leaving 15 bases between them. CDR1 is MNHEY, CDR2 SMNVEV, per germline (reference sequence). Here the CDR3 DNA reads TGTGCCAGCAGTTCCAGGGGGGCGGCTCCGCAGTATTTT. It specifies CASSSRGAAPQYF.

The chain is built from TRBV4-1 and TRBJ1-1; TRBD1 agrees at 7 bases. In germline, CDR1 is MGHRA, CDR2 YSYEKL. Germline trimming cut 1 base from V and 1 base from J; bases unmatched to any gene: 6. This CDR3 comprises 16 residues. This CDR3 reads CASSQVRQGANTEAFF. In DNA, the CDR3 is TGCGCCAGCAGCCAAGTAAGACAGGGCGCGAACACTGAAGCTTTCTTT.

V usage is TRBV27 and J usage is TRBJ2-3; D is possibly TRBD2 (6 bases). Per the germline V gene, CDR1 is MNHEY and CDR2 is SMNVEV (reference sequence). The CDR3 runs 15 residues. Between the trimmed V and J ends, which lost 2 bases and 5 bases, there was a span of 14 bases. The CDR3, as DNA: TGTGCCAGCAGTTTACTTGGAGGGCCCAGAGATACGCAGTATTTT. Its protein product is CASSLLGGPRDTQYF.

The chain recombines TRBV11-3 with TRBJ2-5; TRBD2 matches at 7 bases. Trimming cost V 2 bases and J 4 bases; bases outside gene matches: 1. CDR3 length: 13 amino acids. Germline assignment: CDR1 SGHNT and CDR2 YENEEA. The CDR3 sequence is CASSLWGGETQYF. For the CDR3, the DNA is TGTGCCAGCAGCTTATGGGGGGGAGAGACCCAGTACTTC.

The chain combines TRBV7-9 with TRBJ1-2; TRBD1 might be the D (6 bases). Germline V gives CDR1 SEHNR, CDR2 FQNEAQ (reference sequence). The length of the CDR3 is 15 residues. Deletions cut 5 bases from V and 7 bases from J, with 20 bases between. The CDR3 region has the DNA TGTGCCAGCAGCACGGGACACGCGGAGTATGGTGGCTACACCTTC. Translated, it gives CASSTGHAEYGGYTF.

V usage is TRBV7-6 and J usage is TRBJ2-2, with a possible D match to TRBD2 (6 bases). The length of the CDR3 is 12 residues. V shed 5 bases and J shed 6 bases, with 7 bases lying between them. CDR1 and CDR2 from the germline V gene are SGHVS and FNYEAQ. Written as DNA, the CDR3 is TGTGCCAGCAGCGGCGGGGCCGGGGAGCTGTTTTTT. It translates to CASSGGAGELFF.

The chain employs TRBV9 and TRBJ1-2; a weak D match, TRBD1 (6 bases). The CDR3 contains 12 residues. In germline, CDR1 is SGDLS, CDR2 YYNGEE. Trimming pared 3 bases from V and 14 bases from J, leaving 17 bases between. The chain's CDR3 is CASSGSTGATTF. The DNA for the CDR3 is TGTGCCAGCAGCGGGTCGACAGGCGCCACGACCTTC.

Remarks on this clone: This sample includes further DNA sequences coding for the same CDR3. This chain joins TRBV19 and TRBJ2-1; unclear D gene. CDR1 and CDR2 from the germline V gene are LNHDA and SQIVND (reference sequence). Trimming left V 2 bases short and J 5 bases short, with 4 bases between. This CDR3 spans 12 amino acids. The CDR3 spells CASSILNNEQFF. CDR3 bases: TGTGCCAGTAGTATACTCAACAATGAGCAGTTCTTC. Full variable domain (outside the CDR3, taken from reference TRBV19 and TRBJ2-1): DGGITQSPKYLFRKEGQNVTLSCEQNLNHDAMYWYRQDPGQGLRLIYYSQIVNDFQKGDIAEGYSVSREKKESFPLTVTSAQKNPTAFYLCASSILNNEQFFGPGTRLTVL.

This clone was picked up one time. V gene TRBV28 combines with J gene TRBJ2-7; 8 nucleotides agree with TRBD2. The CDR3 spans 16 residues. V lost 2 bases to trimming and J lost 0 bases; unmatched junction nucleotides: 6. Germline assignment: CDR1 MDHEN and CDR2 SYDVKM. The CDR3 is CASSLANSGTSYEQYF. CDR3 DNA sequence: TGTGCCAGCAGTTTAGCCAATAGCGGGACCTCCTACGAGCAGTACTTC.